The next 27 T cell receptor beta chains were all read from a single sample in a study of T-cell memory formation after mild COVID-19. MiXCR, run by TCRdb on the 5' RACE reads, gives a single entry per CDR3 protein. The table lists 100,000 to 120,000 distinct CDR3 sequences, over 15% of them singletons, with roughly 6% in the top ten. The sequenced sample consisted of PBMCs or a T cell subset sorted from them (not recorded which). These receptors were taken from a man aged 18-30 years who had mild COVID-19 (a few samples of this study predate the infection). Cell type and time point are not known.

In this sample, this clonotype turned up a few times. The chain recombines TRBV29-1 with TRBJ1-2; D is possibly TRBD1 (6 bases). The CDR3 sequence is 13 residues long. Germline values: CDR1 SQVTM, CDR2 ANQGSEA. Trimming left V 7 bases short and J 3 bases short, with 15 bases between. In nucleotides, the CDR3 is TGCAGCGCCGACAGGAGCGAAGACTATGGCTACACCTTC. Its protein is CSADRSEDYGYTF.

In its sample, this clonotype was seen once. V usage is TRBV12-3 or TRBV12-4 and J usage is TRBJ1-1, with 9 positions matching TRBD1. The length of the CDR3 is 14 residues. Trimming took 3 bases from V and 4 from J; bases not matched to a gene: 3. CDR3 residues: CASSFRGQGTEAFF. The CDR3 nucleotides are TGTGCCAGCAGTTTCCGGGGACAGGGCACTGAAGCTTTCTTT.

This clonotype was seen only a few times. The CDR3 DNA reads TGTGCCATCAGTACTACAGGGTACGAGACCCAGTACTTC. Translating gives CAISTTGYETQYF. The chain joins TRBV10-3 to TRBJ2-5; D is perhaps TRBD1 (6 bases). V lost 5 bases to trimming and J lost 5 bases, with 12 bases between them. CDR3 length: 13 amino acids. From germline, CDR1 is ENHRY and CDR2 SYGVKD.

The rearrangement links TRBV28 to TRBJ1-1, with D possibly matching TRBD1 (5 bases). Germline-derived CDR1 and CDR2 are MDHEN and SYDVKM. The germline V and J ends were trimmed by 3 bases and 4 bases, with 12 bases remaining between them. The CDR3 has 14 residues. DNA of the CDR3: TGTGCCAGCAGTTTGTCCATTGGGGGCACTGAAGCTTTCTTT. Translation gives CASSLSIGGTEAFF.

This chain uses TRBV21-1 with TRBJ2-7; the table's D call of TRBD2 was not tested on the DNA. TRBV21-1 is a documented pseudogene. This CDR3 region has 13 residues. The CDR3 reads CATGPWSWREQYV. The CDR3 bases are TGTGCCACAGGGCCCTGGAGCTGGAGAGAGCAGTACGTC.

In its sample, this clonotype was seen a few times. This rearrangement joins TRBV7-2 to TRBJ2-5; the match to TRBD2 covers 9 bases. The V gene's germline CDR1 is SGHTA and CDR2 FQGNSA. J lost 7 bases, V lost 1 base, and 13 bases had no gene match. This CDR3 contains 17 residues. The CDR3 DNA sequence: TGTGCCAGCAGCTTAGAGGGTGGTAGCGGGAGTCTCACGACCCAGTACTTC. This sequence encodes CASSLEGGSGSLTTQYF.

This clonotype was seen only a few times. V and J are TRBV12-3 or TRBV12-4 and TRBJ2-1, with 10 nucleotides matching TRBD2. This CDR3 comprises 15 residues. Trimming at V came to 2 bases and at J to 10 bases, leaving 8 bases not matched to a gene. As DNA, the CDR3 is TGTGCCAGCAGTTTAAGACTAGCGGGCCTCGGGGAGCAGTTCTTC. Translation: CASSLRLAGLGEQFF.

This chain joins TRBV9 and TRBJ2-7; D may be TRBD2 (5 bases). V gave up 4 bases and J gave up 2 bases, with 10 bases separating them. Germline V lookup: CDR1 SGDLS, CDR2 YYNGEE. The CDR3 sequence is 13 residues long. CDR3 loop: CASSRGFPYEQYF. The CDR3 DNA sequence: TGTGCCAGCAGCCGCGGGTTCCCCTACGAGCAGTACTTC.

This chain connects TRBV18 to TRBJ1-1, with a tentative D call TRBD1 (5 bases). Germline assignment: CDR1 KGHSH and CDR2 LQKENI. This CDR3 contains 15 residues. Trimming took 3 bases from V and 1 from J, leaving 12 bases between them. Written as DNA, the CDR3 is TGTGCCAGCTCACCCTCCGGCAGGGCGAACACTGAAGCTTTCTTT. This encodes CASSPSGRANTEAFF.

This rearrangement joins TRBV28 to TRBJ1-6, with D unresolved. The CDR3 is made up of 12 amino acids. V was clipped by 2 bases and J by 9 bases, with 5 bases between them. Looked up from germline, CDR1 is MDHEN and CDR2 is SYDVKM. The CDR3 loop is CASSLVRSPLHF. For the CDR3, the DNA is TGTGCCAGCAGTTTAGTTCGTTCACCCCTCCACTTT.

The rearrangement joins TRBV12-3 or TRBV12-4 to TRBJ2-5; the match to TRBD1 covers 8 bases. V shed 6 bases, J shed 7 bases, and the junction held 7 bases outside the gene matches. This CDR3 has 13 amino acids. Here the CDR3 reads CASSQGAGGTQYF. The CDR3 DNA sequence: TGTGCCAGCAGCCAGGGGGCCGGGGGGACCCAGTACTTC.

This sequence joins TRBV9 and TRBJ2-1; D call uncertain. V lost 6 bases, J lost 7 bases, and 5 bases lay in between. The CDR3 length is 10 residues. Germline CDR1 reads SGDLS; CDR2 reads YYNGEE. The CDR3 loop reads CASMGNEQFF. CDR3 sequence (DNA): TGTGCCAGCATGGGTAATGAGCAGTTCTTC.

This chain links TRBV5-1 with TRBJ2-3; tentative D call: TRBD2 (8 bases). This CDR3 has 15 amino acids. In germline, CDR1 is SGHRS, CDR2 YFSETQ. The V and J ends lost 5 bases and 3 bases respectively, with 16 bases between them. CDR3 amino acids: CASRGTAGATDTQYF. The CDR3 DNA reads TGCGCCAGCAGAGGGACAGCGGGGGCAACAGATACGCAGTATTTT.

This clonotype has only a few counts. This chain connects TRBV5-1 to TRBJ2-7; 9 bases agree with TRBD2. The V segment lost 4 bases and the J segment 6 bases; nucleotides outside the gene matches: 8. The CDR3 is made up of 14 amino acids. CDR1 is SGHRS, CDR2 YFSETQ, per germline. The CDR3 nucleotides are TGCGCCAGCAGCCCGGCGCTAGCGGGGAGCGAGCAGTACTTC. This gives the protein CASSPALAGSEQYF.

CDR3 residues: CASRQPGQGTDTQYF. For the CDR3, the DNA is TGTGCCAGCAGACAACCGGGACAGGGTACAGATACGCAGTATTTT. V and J are TRBV28 and TRBJ2-3; 9 nucleotides agree with TRBD1. The germline CDR1 and CDR2 sequences are MDHEN and SYDVKM. J gave up 3 bases and V 6 bases, and 7 bases lay outside the gene matches. The CDR3 runs 15 residues.

The chain recombines TRBV10-1 with TRBJ1-2; no clear D gene. Germline CDR1 WNHNN, CDR2 SYGVQD (reference sequence). The ends were cut back, 3 bases at V and 8 bases at J, with 10 bases in the middle. CDR3 size: 12 residues. The CDR3, as DNA: TGCGCCAGCAGTGACGGCAGAGGAGGCTACACCTTC. Its protein is CASSDGRGGYTF.

The chain carries TRBV7-2 and TRBJ2-3; TRBD2 matches 11 bases. Germline CDR1 is SGHTA and CDR2 is FQGNSA. V lost 3 bases, J lost 6 bases, and 11 bases stayed unmatched. The CDR3 is made up of 17 amino acids. CDR3 sequence reads: CASSFIGGTSGTDTQYF. The CDR3, as DNA: TGTGCCAGCAGCTTCATAGGGGGGACTAGCGGTACGGATACGCAGTATTTT.

This rearrangement joins TRBV9 to TRBJ2-7; D not certain. V lost 3 bases and J 0 bases, leaving 13 bases between the germline ends. Germline V gene lookup returns CDR1 SGDLS and CDR2 YYNGEE. This CDR3 has 15 amino acids. The CDR3 DNA follows: TGTGCCAGCAGCGCTGGTAAAACACTCTCCTACGAGCAGTACGTC. Translated: CASSAGKTLSYEQYV.

The J gene is TRBJ1-5, the V gene TRBV6-6, with a tentative D call TRBD1 (6 bases). This CDR3 is built from 16 residues. Germline assignment: CDR1 MNHNY and CDR2 SVGAGI (reference sequence). V lost 0 bases and J 6 bases, leaving 15 bases between the germline ends. Written as DNA, the CDR3 is TGTGCCAGCAGTTACTCGGAGGGGAGGGGGGTTCAGCCCCAGCATTTT. It encodes CASSYSEGRGVQPQHF.

This clonotype has a handful of counts. The J gene is TRBJ2-7, the V gene TRBV5-4; D not resolved. There are 13 residues in the CDR3. Per the germline V gene, CDR1 is SGHNT and CDR2 is YYREEE (reference sequence). V was trimmed by 2 bases and J by 4 bases, leaving 10 bases between them. CDR3 region: CASSFGQNYEQYF. The CDR3 nucleotides read TGTGCCAGCAGCTTCGGCCAGAATTACGAGCAGTACTTC. Complete variable domain (other parts from reference TRBV5-4 and TRBJ2-7): ETGVTQSPTHLIKTRGQQVTLRCSSQSGHNTVSWYQQALGQGPQFIFQYYREEENGRGNFPPRFSGLQFPNYSSELNVNALELDDSALYLCASSFGQNYEQYFGPGTRLTVT.

This clonotype was seen only a few times. The chain combines TRBV30 with TRBJ2-7; TRBD1 aligns across 7 bases. Trimming at V came to 1 base and at J to 6 bases, leaving 9 bases not matched to a gene. This CDR3 is built from 14 residues. Germline V gene data show CDR1 as GTSNPN and CDR2 as SVGIG (reference sequence). The CDR3, as DNA: TGTGCCTGGAGTGAGTACAGGGGAAAGGGCGAGCAGTACTTC. This encodes CAWSEYRGKGEQYF.

This clonotype occurred a few times. This rearrangement joins TRBV20-1 to TRBJ2-5, with D perhaps TRBD1 (6 bases). CDR1 is DFQATT, CDR2 SNEGSKA, per germline (reference sequence). CDR3 length equals 13 residues. Trimming removed 3 bases from V and 7 bases from J, with 15 bases in between. The CDR3 DNA sequence: TGCAGTGCTAGCAGTGGGCCCAGGGGGACCCAGTACTTC. This encodes CSASSGPRGTQYF.

The table lists this clonotype with a few counts. The chain joins TRBV10-1 to TRBJ1-5, with unresolved D. CDR1 is WNHNN and CDR2 is SYGVQD in the germline V gene (reference sequence). The V gene lost 0 bases and the J gene lost 0 bases, with 9 bases spanning the gap. There are 16 residues in the CDR3. The DNA of the CDR3 is TGCGCCAGCAGTGAGTCGCTCAGGTATAGCAATCAGCCCCAGCATTTT. Translating it yields CASSESLRYSNQPQHF.

The V call is TRBV9, the J call TRBJ1-1; no firm D call. The germline CDR1 and CDR2 sequences are SGDLS and YYNGEE. The CDR3 loop spans 14 amino acids. Deletions cut 3 bases from V and 2 bases from J, with 11 bases between. Here the CDR3 reads CASSGEDYNTEAFF. The DNA of the CDR3 is TGTGCCAGCAGCGGGGAGGACTACAACACTGAAGCTTTCTTT.

The rearrangement uses TRBV15 and TRBJ2-1, with 11 bases matching TRBD2. V was clipped by 2 bases and J by 6 bases; unmatched bases: 3. The CDR3 covers 15 residues. Germline assignment: CDR1 LNHNV and CDR2 YYDKDF (reference sequence). CDR3 region: CATSRSSGGANEQFF. As DNA, the CDR3 is TGTGCCACCAGCAGAAGTAGCGGGGGGGCCAATGAGCAGTTCTTC. Full variable domain (rest looked up from reference TRBV15 and TRBJ2-1): DAMVIQNPRYQVTQFGKPVTLSCSQTLNHNVMYWYQQKSSQAPKLLFHYYDKDFNNEADTPDNFQSRRPNTSFCFLDIRSPGLGDTAMYLCATSRSSGGANEQFFGPGTRLTVL.

The CDR3 nucleotides are TGTGCCACCAGTGCCGGGGGCGGTTCTAACTATGGCTACACCTTC. Its translation is CATSAGGGSNYGYTF. The V and J genes are TRBV24-1 and TRBJ1-2, with a tentative D call TRBD1 (6 bases). The V gene's germline CDR1 is KGHDR and CDR2 SFDVKD. The CDR3 loop spans 15 amino acids. Trimming cost V 5 bases and J 0 bases, with 12 bases left between them.

The V and J genes are TRBV4-3 and TRBJ2-1; D remains ambiguous. Deletions cut 2 bases from V and 9 bases from J, with 11 bases between. The CDR3 is made up of 13 amino acids. Germline V CDR1 and CDR2: LGHNA, YSLEER. This CDR3 is CASSQWSAGEQFF. CDR3 DNA: TGCGCCAGCAGCCAATGGTCGGCTGGTGAGCAGTTCTTC.